The 28 T cell receptor beta chains presented below share a single source sample, sequenced in a study of cytomegalovirus exposure and HLA in healthy donors. Researchers ran the PCR with 60 Vbeta and 13 Jbeta primers. The table came from immunoSEQ multiplex PCR; TCRdb's copy has only in-frame clones and leaves some out. Here the sample spans 86,000 or so clones, 75% to 85% being singletons. The sample consisted of PBMCs. These receptors all come from a woman aged 40 to 50 in good health and CMV-seropositive.

This rearrangement joins TRBV27 to TRBJ1-5; 9 nucleotides match TRBD1. The germline V gene has CDR1 MNHEY and CDR2 SMNVEV (reference sequence). The CDR3 has 19 residues. V was clipped by 4 bases and J by 4 bases; unmatched bases: 17. In DNA, the CDR3 is TGTGCCAGCAGTTCCCGGCCCCCCCATGGACAGGGGACGAATCAGCCCCAGCATTTT. It specifies CASSSRPPHGQGTNQPQHF.

This chain connects TRBV2 to TRBJ2-5; D call uncertain. The CDR3 has 11 residues. The V gene's germline CDR1 is SNHLY and CDR2 FYNNEI. Trimming cost V 5 bases and J 2 bases, with 3 bases left between them. CDR3 in amino acids: CASSTQETQYF. DNA for the CDR3: TGTGCCAGCAGTACTCAAGAGACCCAGTACTTC.

The chain recombines TRBV6-4 with TRBJ2-7, with 9 bases fitting TRBD2. J gave up 3 bases and V 0 bases, and 12 bases lay outside the gene matches. Looked up from germline, CDR1 is MRHNA and CDR2 is SNTAGT. The CDR3 loop spans 18 amino acids. The DNA for the CDR3 is TGTGCCAGCAGTGACTCGAAGTTTAGCGGGGGAAGCTACTACGAGCAGTACTTC. Translating it yields CASSDSKFSGGSYYEQYF.

The V gene is TRBV29-1, the J gene TRBJ1-1; D ambiguous. Deletions cut 4 bases from V and 1 base from J, with 7 bases between. This CDR3 spans 12 amino acids. CDR1 is SQVTM and CDR2 is ANQGSEA in the germline V gene. The CDR3 DNA reads as TGCAGCGTTGTAAGACAGAACACTGAAGCTTTCTTT. Translated: CSVVRQNTEAFF.

The chain is built from TRBV6-5 and TRBJ2-3, with D maybe TRBD1 (5 bases). CDR1 and CDR2 from the germline V gene are MNHEY and SVGAGI. V was trimmed by 4 bases and J by 2 bases, leaving 13 bases between them. CDR3 size: 15 residues. The CDR3 region has the DNA TGTGCCAGCAGTTGGTCTAGGGGTCCCACAGATACGCAGTATTTT. This encodes CASSWSRGPTDTQYF.

This clone was observed a few times. The chain combines TRBV7-9 with TRBJ2-7; weak D call: TRBD1 (5 bases). Looked up from germline, CDR1 is SEHNR and CDR2 is FQNEAQ (reference sequence). V was cut by 6 bases and J by 3 bases, with 12 bases left in between. The CDR3 consists of 13 residues. CDR3: CASSPTDNYEQYF. The CDR3 DNA reads TGTGCCAGCAGTCCGACAGATAACTACGAGCAGTACTTC.

This clone was seen a single time. The chain has TRBV4-1 and TRBJ1-1; 7 bases align to TRBD1. CDR3 length: 12 residues. The ends lost 5 bases at V and 5 bases at J; junction bases unmatched: 2. The germline gives CDR1 MGHRA, CDR2 YSYEKL. DNA of the CDR3: TGCGCCAGCAGCTTACAGGGGACTGAAGCTTTCTTT. The encoded protein is CASSLQGTEAFF.

The chain joins TRBV6-5 to TRBJ2-2, with TRBD2 as a possible D gene (6 bases). The CDR3 totals 13 residues. CDR1 and CDR2 from the germline V gene are MNHEY and SVGAGI. The V and J ends lost 10 bases and 2 bases respectively, with 11 bases between them. In DNA form, the CDR3 reads TGTGCCAACGGACTACCTAACACCGGGGAGCTGTTTTTT. Its translation: CANGLPNTGELFF.

The rearrangement joins TRBV28 to TRBJ1-1; 12 nucleotides line up with TRBD1. The CDR3 is 15 residues long. J gave up 4 bases and V 7 bases, and 7 bases lay outside the gene matches. The germline V gene encodes CDR1 MDHEN and CDR2 SYDVKM. The CDR3 nucleotides are TGTGCCAGCAAGGGGACAGGGGGCTCCGGCACTGAAGCTTTCTTT. Translated, it gives CASKGTGGSGTEAFF. Drawing the rest from reference TRBV28 and TRBJ1-1, the complete variable domain is DVKVTQSSRYLVKRTGEKVFLECVQDMDHENMFWYRQDPGLGLRLIYFSYDVKMKEKGDIPEGYSVSREKKERFSLILESASTNQTSMYLCASKGTGGSGTEAFFGQGTRLTVV.

J is TRBJ1-5 and V is TRBV19; 8 nucleotides agree with TRBD1. The CDR3 consists of 15 residues. CDR1 and CDR2 (germline): LNHDA, SQIVND (reference sequence). This CDR3 reads CATGRTGGDNQPQHF. CDR3 bases: TGTGCTACCGGACGAACAGGGGGGGACAATCAGCCCCAGCATTTT.

This clone has a handful of counts. The chain combines TRBV19 with TRBJ1-4, with TRBD1 identical over 7 bases. Germline V gene sequence: CDR1 LNHDA, CDR2 SQIVND (reference sequence). The CDR3 extends over 14 amino acids. Germline trimming cut 4 bases from V and 7 bases from J; bases unmatched to any gene: 6. CDR3 DNA sequence: TGTGCCAGTAGTAATGACAGGGAAGGTGAAAAACTGTTTTTT. It translates to CASSNDREGEKLFF. Full variable domain (missing parts from reference TRBV19 and TRBJ1-4): DGGITQSPKYLFRKEGQNVTLSCEQNLNHDAMYWYRQDPGQGLRLIYYSQIVNDFQKGDIAEGYSVSREKKESFPLTVTSAQKNPTAFYLCASSNDREGEKLFFGSGTQLSVL.

The rearrangement joins TRBV11-2 to TRBJ2-3, with TRBD2 matching 9 bases. The CDR3 length is 15 residues. Germline V gene data show CDR1 as SGHAT and CDR2 as FQNNGV. With 4 bases clipped from V and 3 bases from J, the junction kept 5 bases outside the gene matches. This CDR3 reads CASSSGLANTDTQYF. The CDR3, as DNA: TGTGCCAGCAGCTCGGGACTAGCAAATACAGATACGCAGTATTTT.

The chain combines TRBV5-8 with TRBJ1-1; 7 bases agree with TRBD1. The germline V gene encodes CDR1 SGHTS and CDR2 YDEGEE. The CDR3 has 14 amino acids. V dropped 5 bases and J dropped 4; count of bases not matched to a gene: 8. The CDR3 DNA follows: TGTGCCAGCAGACCGACAGGGTCGGGCACTGAAGCTTTCTTT. It codes for CASRPTGSGTEAFF.

The chain links TRBV13 to TRBJ2-7; 9 bases are a match to TRBD2. The CDR3 runs to 14 residues. The germline V gene has CDR1 PRHDT and CDR2 FYEKMQ (reference sequence). The trim removed 6 bases at V and 7 bases at J, leaving 10 bases unmatched. In nucleotides, the CDR3 is TGTGCCAGCAGGAAACCCGCGGGGGGGGAAGAGCAGTACTTC. This codes for CASRKPAGGEEQYF.

The rearrangement joins TRBV10-1 to TRBJ2-7; 9 nucleotides match TRBD1. V gave up 4 bases and J gave up 2 bases; unmatched junction bases: 3. Germline-derived CDR1 and CDR2 are WNHNN and SYGVQD (reference sequence). The CDR3 spans 14 residues. The CDR3 reads CASSVGTGPYEQYF. The CDR3 DNA reads as TGCGCCAGCAGTGTCGGGACAGGGCCCTACGAGCAGTACTTC.

V gene TRBV7-2 combines with J gene TRBJ1-5; D gene unclear. This CDR3 has 16 amino acids. CDR1 and CDR2 from the germline V gene are SGHTA and FQGNSA. V was clipped by 5 bases and J by 3 bases, with 17 bases between them. CDR3 sequence: CASSPEAYIHNQPQHF. CDR3 DNA sequence: TGTGCCAGCAGCCCTGAGGCGTACATCCACAATCAGCCCCAGCATTTT. Supplemented by reference TRBV7-2 and TRBJ1-5, the full variable domain reads GAGVSQSPSNKVTEKGKDVELRCDPISGHTALYWYRQSLGQGLEFLIYFQGNSAPDKSGLPSDRFSAERTGGSVSTLTIQRTQQEDSAVYLCASSPEAYIHNQPQHFGDGTRLSIL.

In its sample, this clone was seen once. The V call is TRBV20-1, the J call TRBJ1-2; D remains unclear. V was pared by 8 bases and J by 8 bases, with 15 bases between. CDR3 length: 11 residues. Germline V gene lookup returns CDR1 DFQATT and CDR2 SNEGSKA (reference sequence). As DNA, the CDR3 is TGCAGTTCCCCCTCCATGGGCGGCTACACCTTC. This gives the protein CSSPSMGGYTF.

The rearrangement links TRBV7-9 to TRBJ1-1; TRBD1 matches 9 bases. V gave up 0 bases and J gave up 1 base; unmatched junction bases: 9. Germline V gives CDR1 SEHNR, CDR2 FQNEAQ (reference sequence). CDR3 length equals 18 residues. The CDR3 reads CASSLAVTGGWGNTEAFF. The CDR3 region has the DNA TGTGCCAGCAGCTTAGCGGTGACAGGGGGGTGGGGGAACACTGAAGCTTTCTTT.

This clone was counted once. This chain joins TRBV7-5 and TRBJ2-3; the tabulated D call, TRBD2, remains unverified against the DNA. TRBV7-5 is a known pseudogene. The CDR3 is made up of 19 amino acids. CDR3 loop: CARSLGASGRALSTDTQYF. The CDR3 nucleotides are TGTGCCAGAAGCTTAGGGGCTAGCGGGAGGGCACTTAGCACAGATACGCAGTATTTT.

This chain joins TRBV11-2 and TRBJ1-2; D is possibly TRBD1 (5 bases). Looked up from germline, CDR1 is SGHAT and CDR2 is FQNNGV. The length of the CDR3 is 14 residues. Trimming removed 2 bases at V and 6 bases at J, with 13 bases between. The DNA of the CDR3 is TGTGCCAGCAGCTTACAGGGCAGGTGGGATGGCTACACCTTC. This translates into CASSLQGRWDGYTF.

The chain joins TRBV6-5 to TRBJ1-1; D may be TRBD1 (6 bases). Looked up from germline, CDR1 is MNHEY and CDR2 is SVGAGI. The CDR3 is made up of 13 amino acids. Trimming took 3 bases from V and 4 from J, leaving 9 bases between them. The CDR3 reads CASSYQGSTEAFF. As DNA, the CDR3 is TGTGCCAGCAGTTATCAGGGGTCCACTGAAGCTTTCTTT.

V gene TRBV28 combines with J gene TRBJ1-2; 11 bases line up with TRBD1. The CDR3 consists of 15 residues. From germline, CDR1 is MDHEN and CDR2 SYDVKM. J was trimmed by 5 bases and V by 6 bases; bases with no gene match: 8. CDR3 loop: CASRGGTGGSYGYTF. The CDR3 DNA follows: TGTGCCAGCAGGGGGGGGACAGGGGGTTCGTATGGCTACACCTTC.

The V gene is TRBV7-9, the J gene TRBJ2-3; D not resolved. The CDR3 runs to 12 residues. V lost 5 bases and J lost 3, with 6 bases in between. Germline V gives CDR1 SEHNR, CDR2 FQNEAQ (reference sequence). In DNA, the CDR3 is TGTGCCAGCAGCCCCGGGACAGATACGCAGTATTTT. Residues: CASSPGTDTQYF.

The J gene is TRBJ1-5, the V gene TRBV19; tentatively, D is TRBD1 (6 bases). The CDR3 covers 19 residues. Trimming removed 3 bases from V and 6 bases from J, with 27 bases in between. Germline values: CDR1 LNHDA, CDR2 SQIVND (reference sequence). The DNA of the CDR3 is TGTGCCAGTAGTATTCCCCACATAAGAGGATTCACAGGGTTTCAGCCCCAGCATTTT. Translated: CASSIPHIRGFTGFQPQHF.

The V gene is TRBV15, the J gene TRBJ2-3; D not certain. The length of the CDR3 is 15 residues. Germline CDR1 LNHNV, CDR2 YYDKDF (reference sequence). Trimming removed 1 base at V and 1 base at J, with 9 bases between. In nucleotides, the CDR3 is TGTGCCACCAGCAGAGGCCGGCTAGGCACAGATACGCAGTATTTT. This translates into CATSRGRLGTDTQYF.

The sample holds one count of this clone. CDR3 nucleotides: TGTGCCAGCAGCTCGACAGGCGCCTCTGGAAACACCATATATTTT. Translation: CASSSTGASGNTIYF. This chain uses TRBV7-3 with TRBJ1-3, with D possibly matching TRBD1 (6 bases). The CDR3 covers 15 residues. Germline assignment: CDR1 SGHTA and CDR2 FQGTGA. The ends were cut back, 4 bases at V and 0 bases at J, with 10 bases in the middle.

The chain links TRBV4-3 to TRBJ1-4; 7 bases map to TRBD1. V shed 1 base, J shed 7 bases, and the junction held 3 bases outside the gene matches. Germline assignment: CDR1 LGHNA and CDR2 YSLEER. The CDR3 consists of 14 residues. The CDR3 region has the DNA TGCGCCAGCAGCCAAGGACAGGGAGGTGAAAAACTGTTTTTT. It specifies CASSQGQGGEKLFF.

The genes are TRBV7-9 and TRBJ2-1; no clear D. V shed 7 bases and J shed 7 bases, with 11 bases lying between them. Germline values: CDR1 SEHNR, CDR2 FQNEAQ (reference sequence). The CDR3 is made up of 12 amino acids. CDR3: CASTSAVNEQFF. The CDR3 DNA reads as TGTGCCAGCACCTCGGCGGTAAATGAGCAGTTCTTC.